The 22 T cell receptor beta chains below come from one sample, sequenced in a study of T-cell memory formation after mild COVID-19. TCRdb re-called the 5' RACE reads through MiXCR, storing one row per CDR3 protein. This sample has 240,000 or so distinct CDR3 sequences, with around 10% found just once. Sequenced material: PBMCs or a T cell subset sorted from them (not recorded which). The receptor source for this set is a man between 18 and 35 years old who had mild COVID-19 (a few samples of this study predate the infection). Cell type and time point are not known.

This clonotype showed up many times. This sequence joins TRBV24-1 and TRBJ2-4; D possibly corresponds to TRBD2 (7 bases). V was trimmed by 3 bases and J by 5 bases, leaving 19 bases between them. There are 17 residues in the CDR3. Germline V gene sequence: CDR1 KGHDR, CDR2 SFDVKD. CDR3 in DNA: TGTGCCACCAGTGATCCACAAACAGGGAGCGGGGAAAACATTCAGTACTTC. This sequence encodes CATSDPQTGSGENIQYF.

The chain combines TRBV28 with TRBJ2-1; TRBD2 agrees at 9 bases. The ends lost 3 bases at V and 4 bases at J; junction bases unmatched: 4. This CDR3 region has 15 residues. From germline, CDR1 is MDHEN and CDR2 SYDVKM. CDR3 in DNA: TGTGCCAGCAGTTTGGGCGGGAGGGTTTACAATGAGCAGTTCTTC. The encoded protein is CASSLGGRVYNEQFF.

Turning to this clonotype: One junction end disagrees with the germline gene, perhaps due to a read error. The rearrangement joins TRBV7-2 to TRBJ1-2, with 9 positions matching TRBD1. In germline, CDR1 is SGHTA, CDR2 FQGNSA. The length of the CDR3 is 13 residues. The CDR3: CASSLVTGGPYTF. CDR3 nucleotide sequence: TGTGCAAGCAGCTTAGTGACAGGGGGGCCCTACACCTTC.

The V call is TRBV9, the J call TRBJ1-2; 9 bases align to TRBD1. Losses at the gene ends were 4 bases for V and 0 bases for J; bases not matched to a gene: 7. CDR1 and CDR2 (germline): SGDLS, YYNGEE. The length of the CDR3 is 16 residues. Written as DNA, the CDR3 is TGTGCCAGCAGCAAACAAAACAGGGGGCCTAACTATGGCTACACCTTC. This sequence encodes CASSKQNRGPNYGYTF.

This clonotype was counted between two and nine times. DNA of the CDR3: TGTGCCAGCAGCCAAGCCCCTAACTATGGCTACACCTTC. Its translation: CASSQAPNYGYTF. The rearrangement joins TRBV7-2 to TRBJ1-2; D gene ambiguous. CDR1 and CDR2 from the germline V gene are SGHTA and FQGNSA. The ends were cut back, 5 bases at V and 0 bases at J, with 7 bases in the middle. This CDR3 has 13 residues.

This clonotype was seen a few times. The chain uses TRBV2 and TRBJ2-1; D may be TRBD1 (5 bases). V lost 2 bases to trimming and J lost 6 bases, with 11 bases between them. The germline CDR1 and CDR2 sequences are SNHLY and FYNNEI. CDR3 size: 14 residues. The CDR3 DNA reads as TGTGCCAGCAGTGAACGCGGCAGGGTCAATGAGCAGTTCTTC. Protein: CASSERGRVNEQFF.

The V gene is TRBV12-3 or TRBV12-4, the J gene TRBJ2-2; no firm D call. The CDR3 has 10 residues. The V and J ends lost 8 bases and 13 bases respectively, with 11 bases between them. CDR3 amino acids: CASSAPGLFF. The CDR3 DNA is TGTGCCAGCTCTGCCCCGGGGCTGTTTTTT.

This chain joins TRBV12-5 and TRBJ2-5; 8 bases align to TRBD2. Germline V gene lookup returns CDR1 LGHNT and CDR2 FRNRAP. Trimming took 3 bases from V and 3 from J; bases not matched to a gene: 9. This CDR3 comprises 16 residues. The CDR3, as DNA: TGTGCTAGTGGTTTCGCGGGGGGAGGTATAGAAGAGACCCAGTACTTC. This gives the protein CASGFAGGGIEETQYF.

This clonotype was picked up a small number of times. The chain is built from TRBV9 and TRBJ1-2; D gene unclear. The CDR3 is 15 amino acids. In germline, CDR1 is SGDLS, CDR2 YYNGEE. The V end was cut by 4 bases, the J end by 2 bases, with 15 bases between. The CDR3 here is CASSLLGSANYGYTF. CDR3 DNA sequence: TGTGCCAGCAGCCTCCTGGGGTCAGCGAACTATGGCTACACCTTC.

V gene TRBV20-1 combines with J gene TRBJ2-3; 8 nucleotides align to TRBD2. V dropped 6 bases and J dropped 4; count of bases not matched to a gene: 0. Per germline, CDR1 DFQATT and CDR2 SNEGSKA (reference sequence). The CDR3 length is 11 residues. For the CDR3, the DNA is TGCAGTGCCGGGGGGGCAGATACGCAGTATTTT. Translation: CSAGGADTQYF.

The chain has TRBV6-1 and TRBJ2-1; 9 nucleotides align to TRBD1. The CDR3 has 18 amino acids. Per the germline V gene, CDR1 is MNHNS and CDR2 is SASEGT. V dropped 5 bases and J dropped 7; count of bases not matched to a gene: 18. The CDR3 here is CASSFRTGESPKPNEQFF. In DNA form, the CDR3 reads TGTGCCAGCAGTTTCCGGACAGGGGAATCGCCCAAACCAAATGAGCAGTTCTTC.

The V call is TRBV7-6, the J call TRBJ2-1; TRBD1 is a possible D gene (6 bases). Trimming shortened V by 1 base and J by 4 bases, and 14 bases separated the two germline ends. The CDR3 contains 16 residues. CDR1 is SGHVS and CDR2 is FNYEAQ in the germline V gene. In DNA, the CDR3 is TGTGCCAGCAGCTTAGTGGGCGGACAGAGTTACAATGAGCAGTTCTTC. Translated: CASSLVGGQSYNEQFF.

V and J are TRBV27 and TRBJ2-1; weak D call: TRBD1 (6 bases). The CDR3 is made up of 14 amino acids. The ends were cut back, 3 bases at V and 2 bases at J, with 8 bases in the middle. Germline assignment: CDR1 MNHEY and CDR2 SMNVEV (reference sequence). The CDR3 DNA sequence: TGTGCCAGCAGTTTCAGGGGAACCTACAATGAGCAGTTCTTC. Translating gives CASSFRGTYNEQFF.

The chain joins TRBV12-3 or TRBV12-4 to TRBJ1-4; D is unresolved. The germline V and J ends were trimmed by 1 base and 8 bases, with 14 bases remaining between them. The CDR3 spans 15 residues. CDR3 coding DNA: TGTGCCAGCAGTTTAGAAGGGTGGCGCAGGGAAAAACTGTTTTTT. Its protein product is CASSLEGWRREKLFF.

The chain recombines TRBV28 with TRBJ1-6, with no clear D. The CDR3 consists of 15 residues. V was trimmed by 7 bases and J by 7 bases, leaving 17 bases between them. Germline CDR1 reads MDHEN; CDR2 reads SYDVKM. The CDR3 reads CASKNPTPKNSPLHF. In DNA, the CDR3 is TGTGCCAGCAAGAACCCTACCCCAAAAAATTCACCCCTCCACTTT.

The chain has TRBV3-1 and TRBJ2-1; D unclear. Germline V gene lookup returns CDR1 LGHDT and CDR2 YNNKEL (reference sequence). This CDR3 is 14 amino acids long. Trimming stripped 1 base from V and 5 bases from J, with 9 bases between. CDR3 nucleotide sequence: TGTGCCAGCAGCCAAGGAAATCGGGACAATGAGCAGTTCTTC. Translated, it gives CASSQGNRDNEQFF.

This clonotype was picked up a small number of times. The chain recombines TRBV11-2 with TRBJ2-7; D assignment may be TRBD1 or TRBD2 (5 bases each). Germline assignment: CDR1 SGHAT and CDR2 FQNNGV. The CDR3 has 13 residues. V lost 6 bases and J 2 bases, leaving 11 bases between the germline ends. The DNA for the CDR3 is TGTGCCAGCAGGCCGGGGCATGCCTACGAGCAGTACTTC. Translating it yields CASRPGHAYEQYF.

The rearrangement uses TRBV6-5 and TRBJ2-1; 9 nucleotides agree with TRBD2. This CDR3 comprises 20 residues. The V segment lost 6 bases and the J segment 0 bases; nucleotides outside the gene matches: 18. From germline, CDR1 is MNHEY and CDR2 SVGAGI. The CDR3 sequence is CASSHPSWSGGPSSYNEQFF. The CDR3 region has the DNA TGTGCCAGCAGCCACCCCTCGTGGAGCGGGGGGCCTAGCTCCTACAATGAGCAGTTCTTC.

This clonotype appeared many times. The chain couples TRBV10-3 to TRBJ1-2; 9 bases line up with TRBD1. The germline CDR1 and CDR2 sequences are ENHRY and SYGVKD. CDR3 length: 13 residues. The trim removed 5 bases at V and 5 bases at J, leaving 3 bases unmatched. CDR3 in amino acids: CAISSGTGYGYTF. As DNA, the CDR3 is TGTGCCATCAGTTCCGGGACAGGGTATGGCTACACCTTC.

This chain connects TRBV10-3 to TRBJ2-3; 7 nucleotides line up with TRBD1. V shed 6 bases and J 4 bases; nucleotides not matched to a gene: 13. CDR1 is ENHRY, CDR2 SYGVKD, per germline. CDR3 length: 16 residues. CDR3 coding DNA: TGTGCCATCAGCGCGTTGACAGGGACGGCGCCAGATACGCAGTATTTT. It yields the protein CAISALTGTAPDTQYF.

This clonotype was counted a few times. The genes are TRBV2 and TRBJ2-3; D gene ambiguous. Trimming left V 2 bases short and J 7 bases short, with 7 bases between. Germline V gene data show CDR1 as SNHLY and CDR2 as FYNNEI. The CDR3 totals 12 residues. CDR3 sequence (DNA): TGTGCCAGCAGTGAAAGTACTTATACGCAGTATTTT. Amino acid sequence: CASSESTYTQYF. Full variable domain (missing parts from reference TRBV2 and TRBJ2-3): EPEVTQTPSHQVTQMGQEVILRCVPISNHLYFYWYRQILGQKVEFLVSFYNNEISEKSEIFDDQFSVERPDGSNFTLKIRSTKLEDSAMYFCASSESTYTQYFGPGTRLTVL.

This clonotype showed up just a few times. V is TRBV6-5 and J is TRBJ2-1, with D uncertain. Germline V gene data show CDR1 as MNHEY and CDR2 as SVGAGI. V dropped 5 bases and J dropped 6 bases, with 14 bases sitting between them. CDR3 length: 14 amino acids. The CDR3 spells CASSVPSISNEQFF. The CDR3 DNA is TGTGCCAGCAGTGTCCCCTCAATTTCCAATGAGCAGTTCTTC.